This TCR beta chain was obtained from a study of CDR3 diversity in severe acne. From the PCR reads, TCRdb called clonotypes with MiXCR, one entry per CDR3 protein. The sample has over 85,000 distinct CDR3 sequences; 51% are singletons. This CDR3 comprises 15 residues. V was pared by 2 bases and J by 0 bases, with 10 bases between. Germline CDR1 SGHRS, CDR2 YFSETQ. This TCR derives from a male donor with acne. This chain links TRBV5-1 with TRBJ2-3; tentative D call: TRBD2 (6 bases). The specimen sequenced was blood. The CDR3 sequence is CASSLTGTSTDTQYF. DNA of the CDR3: TGCGCCAGCAGCTTAACCGGGACTAGCACAGATACGCAGTATTTT.